The present T cell receptor beta chain was sequenced within a study of blood T cell repertoires in COVID-19. Study background: COVID-19 samples from acute and convalescent phases originated in the United States, Italy and Spain. PBMCs, B-cell-depleted T cells, or T cells were the source of the cDNA or gDNA that made up the material.

Patients in Seattle were enrolled during active infection, then followed longitudinally. The ends were cut back, 3 bases at V and 3 bases at J, with 11 bases in the middle. Germline V CDR1 and CDR2: SGHRS, YFSETQ. This CDR3 spans 14 amino acids. Some clones are missing from TCRdb's copy, which holds only in-frame ones; the method was immunoSEQ multiplex PCR. The sample consists of 200,000 to 300,000 clones, approximately 85% of them appearing once. This chain uses TRBV5-1 with TRBJ2-3; D is perhaps TRBD1 (6 bases). This receptor was obtained from a man between 45 and 60 years old with COVID-19, enrolled during active disease. The specimen sequenced was peripheral blood. The CDR3 protein is CASSWTVRTDTQYF. The CDR3, as DNA: TGCGCCAGCAGCTGGACAGTTCGAACAGATACGCAGTATTTT.